The present T cell receptor beta chain was sequenced within a study of blood T cell repertoires in COVID-19. Clones were read by immunoSEQ multiplex PCR, and TCRdb kept only the in-frame ones, dropping some. This sample has roughly 230,000 clones, with about 88% found just once. Trimming took 2 bases from V and 1 from J, leaving 8 bases between them. This CDR3 spans 14 amino acids. The germline V gene has CDR1 SGHTA and CDR2 FQGTGA. V usage is TRBV7-3 and J usage is TRBJ2-5, with D possibly matching TRBD2 (6 bases). Sequencing was performed on PBMCs or T cells enriched from blood (not recorded which). This sequence was found in a woman in her forties or fifties who had been exposed to COVID-19. The DNA for the CDR3 is TGTGCCAGCAGCTTAGGAGGGTTCCAAGAGACCCAGTACTTC. Translating it yields CASSLGGFQETQYF.